These T cell receptor beta chains were read from a single sample in a study of T-cell memory formation after mild COVID-19. TCRdb re-called the 5' RACE reads through MiXCR, storing one row per CDR3 protein. The data hold 80,000 to 95,000 distinct CDR3 sequences, with more than 20% observed a single time. The sample comprised PBMCs or a T cell subset sorted from them (not recorded which). Source of these receptors: a man in his late teens or twenties who had mild COVID-19 (a few samples of this study predate the infection). Cell type and time point are not known. CDR3s include the opening cysteine and the closing phenylalanine or tryptophan. D genes are given only for firm matches. The size of a clone is reported for some rows only, either as once, few or many, or as a class for expanded clones.

TRBV19	once	TRBD1	TRBJ1-3	CASRGQDNPWNTIYF	TGTGCCAGTAGGGGACAGGACAACCCGTGGAACACCATATATTTT
TRBV4-1	NA	NA	TRBJ2-1	CASSQGGNSPFF	TGCGCCAGCAGCCAAGGGGGGAACAGCCCGTTCTTC
TRBV20-1	NA	TRBD1	TRBJ1-4	CSAPDRETNEKLFF	TGCAGTGCTCCCGACAGGGAAACTAATGAAAAACTGTTTTTT
TRBV28	few	TRBD2	TRBJ2-1	CASSPLLTGGNNEQFF	TGTGCCAGCAGTCCCCTGTTGACGGGGGGGAACAATGAGCAGTTCTTC
TRBV7-6	few	NA	TRBJ1-1	CASSPAPVNTEAFF	TGTGCCAGCAGCCCAGCGCCAGTGAACACTGAAGCTTTCTTT
TRBV7-3	few	TRBD1	TRBJ1-1	CASSSGTGEYTEAFF	TGTGCCAGCAGCTCGGGGACAGGGGAATACACTGAAGCTTTCTTT
TRBV9	NA	TRBD2	TRBJ2-5	CASSDPGLGPGETQYF	TGTGCCAGCAGCGATCCGGGACTAGGGCCGGGAGAGACCCAGTACTTC
TRBV20-1	NA	NA	TRBJ1-5	CSASGQFDQPQHF	TGCAGTGCCAGTGGACAGTTCGATCAGCCCCAGCATTTT
TRBV5-6	few	TRBD1	TRBJ2-7	CASSLAVGTGKVYEQYF	TGTGCCAGCAGCTTGGCCGTTGGGACAGGGAAGGTATACGAGCAGTACTTC
TRBV4-3	few	NA	TRBJ2-7	CASSQDTGYPYEQYF	TGCGCCAGCAGCCAAGATACAGGGTACCCCTACGAGCAGTACTTC
TRBV4-3	NA	TRBD2	TRBJ2-3	CASSQDLGSGGSDTQYF	TGCGCCAGCAGCCAAGATCTTGGTAGCGGGGGGTCAGATACGCAGTATTTT
TRBV27	NA	NA	TRBJ2-1	CASSMDGFLGNEQFF	TGTGCCAGCAGTATGGACGGATTCTTAGGGAATGAGCAGTTCTTC
TRBV4-3	NA	NA	TRBJ1-5	CASSQDRARSQPQHF	TGCGCCAGCAGCCAAGATCGAGCCCGGAGTCAGCCCCAGCATTTT
TRBV20-1	few	NA	TRBJ2-3	CSASGTPGPDTQYF	TGCAGTGCTAGTGGGACCCCCGGCCCAGATACGCAGTATTTT
TRBV6-5	NA	NA	TRBJ1-2	CATFRVNHTF	TGTGCCACCTTTAGGGTTAATCACACCTTC
TRBV4-3	few	NA	TRBJ2-3	CASSQEERTADTQYF	TGCGCCAGCAGCCAAGAGGAAAGGACCGCAGATACGCAGTATTTT
TRBV4-1	NA	TRBD1	TRBJ2-7	CASSQQGGGGSYEQYF	TGCGCCAGCAGCCAACAAGGGGGCGGTGGTTCCTACGAGCAGTACTTC
TRBV2	NA	NA	TRBJ1-2	CASSEGPGGAYNYGYTF	TGTGCCAGCAGTGAAGGTCCGGGGGGGGCCTACAACTATGGCTACACCTTC
TRBV5-1	NA	NA	TRBJ1-1	CASTAQGNTEAFF	TGCGCCAGCACCGCCCAGGGGAACACTGAAGCTTTCTTT
TRBV5-1	few	NA	TRBJ2-2	CASNSRPGELFF	TGCGCCAGTAACTCCCGACCCGGGGAGCTGTTTTTT
TRBV29-1	NA	NA	TRBJ2-7	CSVEDRRYEQYF	TGCAGCGTTGAAGATCGTAGATACGAGCAGTACTTC
TRBV27	NA	TRBD2	TRBJ2-2	CAIADVGGTGELFF	TGTGCCATCGCGGACGTGGGAGGGACCGGGGAGCTGTTTTTT
TRBV12-3/TRBV12-4	few	NA	TRBJ2-2	CASSLGGVLNTGELFF	TGTGCCAGCAGTTTAGGCGGGGTCCTGAACACCGGGGAGCTGTTTTTT
TRBV6-1	NA	NA	TRBJ2-3	CASSARMTARDTQYF	TGTGCCAGCAGCGCCCGTATGACGGCAAGAGATACGCAGTATTTT
TRBV12-3/TRBV12-4	many	TRBD2	TRBJ2-3	CASSSSGGFADTQYF	TGTGCCAGCAGTTCCAGCGGGGGGTTTGCAGATACGCAGTATTTT
TRBV7-6	NA	TRBD1	TRBJ2-2	CASSLVLQGTEELFF	TGTGCCAGCAGCTTAGTGTTACAGGGGACGGAGGAGCTGTTTTTT
TRBV12-3/TRBV12-4	NA	TRBD1	TRBJ1-5	CASRGQGNQPQHF	TGTGCCAGCAGAGGACAGGGAAACCAGCCCCAGCATTTT
TRBV4-1	NA	NA	TRBJ1-1	CASSGGENTEAFF	TGCGCCAGCAGCGGCGGGGAGAACACTGAAGCTTTCTTT
TRBV12-3/TRBV12-4	NA	TRBD2	TRBJ2-1	CASSLRSWLAGGKTYNEQFF	TGTGCCAGCAGTTTACGGAGCTGGCTAGCGGGGGGTAAGACCTACAATGAGCAGTTCTTC
TRBV12-3/TRBV12-4	few	TRBD1	TRBJ2-5	CASSQTGSGTQYF	TGTGCCAGCAGCCAGACAGGGAGTGGGACCCAGTACTTC
TRBV7-3	NA	TRBD2	TRBJ2-5	CASSLNGGGYQETQYF	TGTGCCAGCAGCTTAAATGGCGGGGGGTACCAAGAGACCCAGTACTTC
TRBV12-3/TRBV12-4	once	NA	TRBJ1-1	CASRPRSTNTEAFF	TGTGCCAGCAGGCCCCGGAGTACCAACACTGAAGCTTTCTTT
TRBV27	NA	TRBD1	TRBJ2-7	CASSSGGHYEQYF	TGTGCCAGCAGTTCAGGGGGACACTACGAGCAGTACTTC
TRBV20-1	NA	NA	TRBJ2-3	CSADAGTDTQYF	TGCAGTGCTGACGCAGGTACAGATACGCAGTATTTT
TRBV14	few	TRBD2	TRBJ2-7	CASSQVWGSGGYEQYF	TGTGCCAGCAGCCAAGTTTGGGGTAGCGGGGGCTACGAGCAGTACTTC
TRBV24-1	few	NA	TRBJ2-5	CATSDRQSREDQYF	TGTGCCACCAGTGATAGACAGTCCAGGGAGGACCAGTACTTC
TRBV20-1	few	TRBD2	TRBJ2-3	CSARGLAGGRADTQYF	TGCAGTGCCCGGGGTCTAGCGGGGGGCCGGGCAGATACGCAGTATTTT
TRBV20-1	few	TRBD2	TRBJ2-7	CSARVSGGWEQYF	TGCAGTGCTAGAGTTAGCGGGGGCTGGGAGCAGTACTTC
TRBV19	NA	NA	TRBJ2-2	CASSIPTADPNTGELFF	TGTGCCAGTAGTATACCGACAGCTGACCCGAACACCGGGGAGCTGTTTTTT
TRBV6-2/TRBV6-3	few	NA	TRBJ2-7	CASRELPYEQYF	TGTGCCAGCAGAGAGTTGCCCTACGAGCAGTACTTC
TRBV28	NA	NA	TRBJ1-5	CASSLGHFFMEPQHF	TGTGCCAGCAGTCTAGGACATTTTTTTATGGAACCCCAGCATTTT